The 7 T cell receptor beta chains below come from one sample, sequenced in a study of blood T cell repertoires in COVID-19. Clones were read by immunoSEQ multiplex PCR, and TCRdb kept only the in-frame ones, dropping some. The data show under 250,000 clones, with 87% seen just once and approximately 11% held by the top ten. Sequencing was done on a sample of PBMCs or T cells enriched from blood (not recorded which). These receptors all come from a man aged 30 to 45 who had recovered from COVID-19.

This chain connects TRBV14 to TRBJ2-7, with 8 bases aligning to TRBD1. The CDR3 is 13 residues long. The V gene end was trimmed by 4 bases and the J gene end by 5 bases; junction bases not matched to a gene: 4. Germline V gives CDR1 SGHDN, CDR2 FVKESK. The CDR3 reads CASSRTGSNEQYF. As DNA, the CDR3 is TGTGCCAGCAGCCGGACAGGGTCGAACGAGCAGTACTTC.

The CDR3 region has the DNA TGTGCCAGCAGCTCGGGACTAGCGGGAGACTACGAGCAGTACTTC. It is translated as CASSSGLAGDYEQYF. The rearrangement uses TRBV11-3 and TRBJ2-7; 14 nucleotides line up with TRBD2. The length of the CDR3 is 15 residues. Germline V CDR1 and CDR2: SGHNT, YENEEA. J gave up 3 bases and V 4 bases, and 2 bases lay outside the gene matches.

The CDR3 coding sequence is TGTGCCAGCAGCACCAGGGGCTCTGGGGCCAACGTCCTGACTTTC. This sequence encodes CASSTRGSGANVLTF. This chain links TRBV5-8 with TRBJ2-6, with D perhaps TRBD1 (6 bases). Germline V gives CDR1 SGHTS, CDR2 YDEGEE. Trimming pared 4 bases from V and 0 bases from J, leaving 8 bases between. This CDR3 contains 15 residues.

The chain has TRBV28 and TRBJ2-1, with 8 positions matching TRBD2. Germline V gene data show CDR1 as MDHEN and CDR2 as SYDVKM. This CDR3 has 14 residues. The junction had 4 bases not matched to a gene; V was cut back by 6 bases and J by 3 bases. The DNA for the CDR3 is TGTGCCAGCAGAAGCGGGAGTCTCTACAATGAGCAGTTCTTC. Translating it yields CASRSGSLYNEQFF.

This chain links TRBV7-9 with TRBJ2-7; 10 bases map to TRBD2. Germline-derived CDR1 and CDR2 are SEHNR and FQNEAQ (reference sequence). Trimming at V came to 8 bases and at J to 6 bases, leaving 13 bases not matched to a gene. The CDR3 is 15 residues long. CDR3 nucleotide sequence: TGTGCCAGCGGGCCTAGCGGGGGCAACTGGGGCGAGCAGTACTTC. This gives the protein CASGPSGGNWGEQYF.

The chain couples TRBV27 to TRBJ2-7; 9 bases are shared with TRBD2. The CDR3 is 15 amino acids. Germline-derived CDR1 and CDR2 are MNHEY and SMNVEV (reference sequence). Trimming took 4 bases from V and 2 from J; bases not matched to a gene: 6. CDR3 nucleotide sequence: TGTGCCAGCAGTTCCAGCGGGAGGACCCCCTACGAGCAGTACTTC. It yields the protein CASSSSGRTPYEQYF.

This chain links TRBV9 with TRBJ2-2, with a possible D match to TRBD2 (6 bases). The germline CDR1 and CDR2 sequences are SGDLS and YYNGEE. The CDR3 sequence is 15 residues long. V was clipped by 4 bases and J by 7 bases, with 17 bases between them. CDR3 in DNA: TGTGCCAGCAGCTTGGCCGGGAGAAGCGGCGGGGAGCTGTTTTTT. This sequence encodes CASSLAGRSGGELFF.